The entry below describes one TCR beta chain. Here immunoSEQ multiplex PCR was the method, and the copy in TCRdb shows in-frame clones only, minus some. The data show 40,000 or so clones, 91% seen once. Noted time point: pretreatment peripheral blood. The study enrolled patients with locally advanced or metastatic urothelial carcinoma. CDR3 length equals 13 residues. Per germline, CDR1 LNHDA and CDR2 SQIVND (reference sequence). V lost 5 bases, J lost 6 bases, and 10 bases lay in between. This sample is part of a study of PD-L1 blockade in urothelial cancer. Across the whole study: Earlier, patients had received 0 to 3 chemotherapy regimens.

The chain couples TRBV19 to TRBJ1-4, with a weak D call TRBD1 (5 bases). The source is a woman in her fifties or sixties with urothelial cancer. Source: PBMCs, taken around atezolizumab (anti-PD-L1) treatment. CDR3 in DNA: TGTGCCAGTAGTGGGGCAGTTCATGAAAAACTGTTTTTT. Translated: CASSGAVHEKLFF.